This TCR beta chain was sequenced during a study of T-cell reconstitution after alpha-beta-depleted transplantation in children. Using unique molecular identifiers, the investigators prepared the TCRbeta library. TCRdb recomputed calls from the PCR reads with MiXCR, one row per CDR3 protein. The sample carries about 210,000 distinct CDR3 sequences, roughly a sixth recorded once. Per the germline V gene, CDR1 is SGHRS and CDR2 is YFSETQ. The germline V and J ends were trimmed by 0 bases and 4 bases, with 13 bases remaining between them. The CDR3 extends over 15 amino acids. The clonotype was recovered from a male patient between 2 and 9 years old who had a stem cell transplant for acute lymphoblastic leukemia, so the T cells may come from the graft donor. The sample consisted of PBMCs, mostly from graft donor cells, taken 360 days after TCRalphabeta/CD19-depleted stem cell transplant. This sequence joins TRBV5-1 and TRBJ1-1; TRBD1 might be the D (5 bases). Here the CDR3 reads CASSLGQGGSTEAFF. The CDR3 bases are TGCGCCAGCAGCTTGGGGCAGGGTGGGAGCACTGAAGCTTTCTTT.